One sample yielded the 18 T cell receptor beta chains listed below, sequenced in a study of long-term antiretroviral therapy in people with HIV. The run of the v3.0 immunoSEQ assay was at survey level. Method: immunoSEQ multiplex PCR; TCRdb's copy keeps in-frame clones and lacks some. The sample yields about 32,000 clones, around 97% seen once. Sample: unsorted PBMCs, taken 7.6 years after starting antiretroviral therapy. Receptor source: a man between 25 and 39 years old with HIV.

The chain carries TRBV7-8 and TRBJ2-7, with D uncertain. Germline loops: CDR1 SGHVS, CDR2 FQNEAQ. V was shortened by 2 bases and J by 5 bases, with 7 bases between the two germline ends. The CDR3 totals 12 residues. CDR3 in DNA: TGTGCCAGCAGCTTAATTCTCAACGAGCAGTACTTC. This encodes CASSLILNEQYF.

In nucleotides, the CDR3 is TGCAGCGTTGAAGATCGGATAGGGAGGCGGAACACCGGGGAGCTGTTTTTT. This encodes CSVEDRIGRRNTGELFF. The rearrangement uses TRBV29-1 and TRBJ2-2, with D possibly being TRBD2 (6 bases). V was shortened by 0 bases and J by 1 base, with 15 bases between the two germline ends. Germline V gene data show CDR1 as SQVTM and CDR2 as ANQGSEA. The CDR3 extends over 17 amino acids.

This chain connects TRBV5-1 to TRBJ2-5; 9 bases agree with TRBD1. With V trimmed by 4 bases and J by 2 bases, 3 bases remained unmatched. Germline CDR1 is SGHRS and CDR2 is YFSETQ. This CDR3 region has 14 residues. The CDR3 nucleotides are TGCGCCAGCAGCCCCGGGACAGGGCAAGAGACCCAGTACTTC. This translates into CASSPGTGQETQYF.

V gene TRBV15 combines with J gene TRBJ1-5; D may be TRBD1 (5 bases). V shed 8 bases and J shed 6 bases, with 14 bases lying between them. The CDR3 is 13 residues long. CDR1 LNHNV and CDR2 YYDKDF come from the germline V gene (reference sequence). CDR3 sequence: CATHGAVGQPQHF. The CDR3 DNA is TGTGCCACCCACGGGGCGGTAGGTCAGCCCCAGCATTTT.

The V gene is TRBV7-6, the J gene TRBJ2-5, with D possibly matching TRBD2 (5 bases). Trimming shortened V by 2 bases and J by 0 bases, and 16 bases separated the two germline ends. The CDR3 has 17 amino acids. The germline V gene encodes CDR1 SGHVS and CDR2 FNYEAQ. The CDR3 reads CASSLRVGGLYQETQYF. CDR3 bases: TGTGCCAGCAGCTTAAGGGTTGGCGGGCTGTACCAAGAGACCCAGTACTTC.

J is TRBJ2-7 and V is TRBV7-2; perhaps TRBD2 as D (5 bases). V was pared by 2 bases and J by 6 bases, with 11 bases between. The germline V gene encodes CDR1 SGHTA and CDR2 FQGNSA. This CDR3 is 13 amino acids long. The CDR3 DNA is TGTGCCAGCAGCTTACAGGTTGAGGGCGAGCAGTACTTC. Its translation is CASSLQVEGEQYF.

V gene TRBV6-5 combines with J gene TRBJ2-7; D is unresolved. V gave up 5 bases and J gave up 2 bases, with 4 bases separating them. The CDR3 covers 11 residues. Germline V gene data show CDR1 as MNHEY and CDR2 as SVGAGI. CDR3: CASSTTYEQYF. The DNA for the CDR3 is TGTGCCAGCAGTACCACCTACGAGCAGTACTTC.

This clone was observed once. The genes are TRBV4-3 and TRBJ1-1; D is undetermined. The CDR3 is made up of 12 amino acids. With 1 base removed from V and 7 bases from J, the gap between germline ends came to 7 bases. Germline-derived CDR1 and CDR2 are LGHNA and YSLEER. In DNA form, the CDR3 reads TGCGCCAGCAGCCAAGGACACCGTGAAGCTTTCTTT. It translates to CASSQGHREAFF.

The rearrangement uses TRBV14 and TRBJ1-2; D unresolved. V dropped 4 bases and J dropped 8 bases, with 23 bases sitting between them. In germline, CDR1 is SGHDN, CDR2 FVKESK. The CDR3 sequence is 16 residues long. Written as DNA, the CDR3 is TGTGCCAGCAGCCGTTCCCTGGCAGAGGGCGGAGGGGGCTACACCTTC. Translation gives CASSRSLAEGGGGYTF. Using reference TRBV14 and TRBJ1-2 for the parts outside the CDR3, the full variable domain is EAGVTQFPSHSVIEKGQTVTLRCDPISGHDNLYWYRRVMGKEIKFLLHFVKESKQDESGMPNNRFLAERTGGTYSTLKVQPAELEDSGVYFCASSRSLAEGGGGYTFGSGTRLTVV.

The chain couples TRBV19 to TRBJ1-5; 7 bases fit TRBD1. The CDR3 runs to 17 residues. V shed 3 bases, J shed 0 bases, and the junction held 8 bases outside the gene matches. In germline, CDR1 is LNHDA, CDR2 SQIVND (reference sequence). CDR3 loop: CASSIDRALNSNQPQHF. CDR3 DNA sequence: TGTGCCAGTAGTATCGACAGGGCATTAAATAGCAATCAGCCCCAGCATTTT.

The chain couples TRBV14 to TRBJ1-3; D uncertain. Germline V lookup: CDR1 SGHDN, CDR2 FVKESK. V lost 8 bases to trimming and J lost 0 bases, with 14 bases between them. The CDR3 spans 15 residues. CDR3 amino acids: CASRRAGNSGNTIYF. Written as DNA, the CDR3 is TGTGCCAGCCGCCGGGCGGGAAACTCTGGAAACACCATATATTTT. The variable domain in full, with the rest retrieved from reference TRBV14 and TRBJ1-3, is EAGVTQFPSHSVIEKGQTVTLRCDPISGHDNLYWYRRVMGKEIKFLLHFVKESKQDESGMPNNRFLAERTGGTYSTLKVQPAELEDSGVYFCASRRAGNSGNTIYFGEGSWLTVV.

The CDR3 DNA reads as TGTGCCTGGAGTCACTGGGGGGGAGGAGAGACCCAGTACTTC. Translation: CAWSHWGGGETQYF. The chain is built from TRBV30 and TRBJ2-5; 7 bases map to TRBD2. The germline V gene has CDR1 GTSNPN and CDR2 SVGIG (reference sequence). V lost 2 bases, J lost 4 bases, and 7 bases stayed unmatched. The CDR3 contains 14 residues.

This clone was observed a single time. The chain is built from TRBV27 and TRBJ1-2; the match to TRBD1 covers 8 bases. V shed 6 bases and J 8 bases; nucleotides not matched to a gene: 5. The CDR3 contains 12 residues. In germline, CDR1 is MNHEY, CDR2 SMNVEV (reference sequence). CDR3 nucleotides: TGTGCCAGCAGGACAGGGGCGGGAGGCTACACCTTC. The encoded protein is CASRTGAGGYTF.

Here the CDR3 reads CASRKGVLSNQPQHF. The CDR3, as DNA: TGTGCCAGCAGGAAGGGGGTTCTGAGCAATCAGCCCCAGCATTTT. This rearrangement joins TRBV6-5 to TRBJ1-5, with a tentative D call TRBD1 (6 bases). V was trimmed by 6 bases and J by 1 base, leaving 13 bases between them. This CDR3 is 15 amino acids long. The germline gives CDR1 MNHEY, CDR2 SVGAGI.

The rearrangement joins TRBV6-1 to TRBJ2-3; D is unresolved. V dropped 8 bases and J dropped 2 bases, with 14 bases sitting between them. From germline, CDR1 is MNHNS and CDR2 SASEGT. The CDR3 spans 14 residues. CDR3 sequence reads: CASEQTFTTDTQYF. The CDR3 DNA is TGTGCCAGCGAACAGACTTTTACCACAGATACGCAGTATTTT.

The chain uses TRBV11-2 and TRBJ1-1; 7 bases are shared with TRBD1. V shed 0 bases and J 4 bases; nucleotides not matched to a gene: 2. From germline, CDR1 is SGHAT and CDR2 FQNNGV. This CDR3 is 14 amino acids long. The CDR3 reads CASSLDGTATEAFF. CDR3 DNA sequence: TGTGCCAGCAGCTTAGATGGGACAGCCACTGAAGCTTTCTTT.

The chain uses TRBV27 and TRBJ2-7; no firm D call. The CDR3 is made up of 11 amino acids. Germline CDR1 MNHEY, CDR2 SMNVEV (reference sequence). Trimming removed 7 bases from V and 7 bases from J, with 11 bases in between. In DNA, the CDR3 is TGTGCCAGCACCTCGAACGGGGAGCAGTACTTC. This codes for CASTSNGEQYF.

This chain uses TRBV11-1 with TRBJ1-1; D is possibly TRBD1 (5 bases). CDR3 length: 15 amino acids. Germline assignment: CDR1 SGHAT and CDR2 FQDESV (reference sequence). V gave up 5 bases and J gave up 2 bases, with 15 bases separating them. The CDR3 DNA follows: TGTGCCAGCAGCCCGAGGACATCGCCCAACACTGAAGCTTTCTTT. Amino acids: CASSPRTSPNTEAFF.